The rows below give T cell receptor beta chains drawn from one sample of a study of identical twins. TCRdb used MiXCR to reprocess the 5' RACE reads, holding one entry per CDR3 protein. Of hundreds of thousands of distinct CDR3 sequences listed, less than 25% were seen once; the top ten hold about 2.9%. The same data also went into a second study, on T cells expressing NK-cell markers.

Sequencing was done on a sample of CD4+ T cells sorted from blood. The receptors stem from a woman younger than 30 in good health. Each CDR3 is given with its conserved first and last residue. A D gene is named only where the DNA matches it firmly. Clone size, where shown, is once, few, many, or a class for clones that have expanded.

v_gene	abundance	d_gene	j_gene	CDR3nt	CDR3aa
TRBV20-1	NA	NA	TRBJ2-2	TGCAGTGCTTTGGAGACTAGCACCGGGGAGCTGTTTTTT	CSALETSTGELFF
TRBV30	NA	TRBD1	TRBJ2-5	TGTGCCTGGCGTCAACAGGGGGGAGAGACCCAGTACTTC	CAWRQQGGETQYF
TRBV12-3/TRBV12-4	few	TRBD1	TRBJ2-7	TGTGCCAGCAAAATGGGGGACAGTTCCTACGAGCAGTACTTC	CASKMGDSSYEQYF
TRBV7-2	NA	TRBD2	TRBJ2-5	TGTGCCAGCAGCTTTACTAGCGGCAACCAAGAGACCCAGTACTTC	CASSFTSGNQETQYF
TRBV6-5	NA	NA	TRBJ2-4	TGTGCCAGCAGTTCCAGGGGAGGGGACCCCTTAGCCAAAAACATTCAGTACTTC	CASSSRGGDPLAKNIQYF
TRBV5-1	few	NA	TRBJ2-1	TGCGCCAGCAGCCCGTGGGGCCCGGGGAATGAGCAGTTCTTC	CASSPWGPGNEQFF
TRBV6-2/TRBV6-3	NA	TRBD2	TRBJ2-5	TGTGCCAGCAGTTACGCGGGCCCAGCGGGATACCGAAAGACCCAGTACTTC	CASSYAGPAGYRKTQYF
TRBV6-2/TRBV6-3	NA	NA	TRBJ2-3	TGTGCCAGCAGTTCTCCCTCGCAGAGCACAGATACGCAGTATTTT	CASSSPSQSTDTQYF
TRBV12-5	NA	NA	TRBJ1-1	TGTGCTAGTGGTTTGGTAAGCAGGTTTGCGGGCACTGAAGCTTTCTTT	CASGLVSRFAGTEAFF
TRBV20-1	NA	TRBD1	TRBJ2-4	TGCAGTGCTGCGGAACAGGGGATGGAAAACATTCAGTACTTC	CSAAEQGMENIQYF
TRBV6-1	NA	NA	TRBJ1-4	TGTGCCAGCAGTGAAGCGCGAGAGAAACTGTTTTTT	CASSEAREKLFF
TRBV6-1	few	NA	TRBJ2-2	TGTGCCAGCAGCGCCCAGGGGAATATCGGGGAGCTGTTTTTT	CASSAQGNIGELFF
TRBV3-1	once	NA	TRBJ1-2	TGTGCCAGCAGCCAAGGGTTGAGGTCGAACTATGGCTACACCTTC	CASSQGLRSNYGYTF
TRBV12-3/TRBV12-4	NA	TRBD2	TRBJ2-5	TGTGCCAGCAGTTGGTCTAGCGGGCTCGTGGGAGAGACCCAGTACTTC	CASSWSSGLVGETQYF
TRBV20-1	NA	TRBD1	TRBJ1-2	TGCAGTGCGCTACAGGGGGCAGACTATGGCTACACCTTC	CSALQGADYGYTF
TRBV5-4	NA	NA	TRBJ1-2	TGTGCCAGCAGCTTGGCCGGGCAGGGTAGCGGCTACACCTTC	CASSLAGQGSGYTF
TRBV18	NA	TRBD1	TRBJ1-1	TGTGCCAGCTCACGAGATACAGGGGACACTGAAGCTTTCTTT	CASSRDTGDTEAFF
TRBV11-2	few	TRBD2	TRBJ2-3	TGTGCCAGCAGCCGAGCGGGAGGGGGGGGCACAGATACGCAGTATTTT	CASSRAGGGGTDTQYF
TRBV12-3/TRBV12-4	NA	NA	TRBJ1-2	TGTGCCAGCAGTTTGAGAGGAGCCCCACGGCTTGGCTACACCTTC	CASSLRGAPRLGYTF
TRBV29-1	NA	TRBD1	TRBJ1-2	TGCAGCGTTGGGACAGGGAATGAGAACTATGGCTACACCTTC	CSVGTGNENYGYTF
TRBV12-3/TRBV12-4	NA	TRBD1	TRBJ2-7	TGTGCCAGCAGGAATTGGGACAGGGGCTCCTACGAGCAGTACTTC	CASRNWDRGSYEQYF
TRBV14	few	NA	TRBJ2-7	TGTGCCAGCAGCCAAGGGCAGCCCGATACCTACGAGCAGTACTTC	CASSQGQPDTYEQYF
TRBV12-3/TRBV12-4	NA	NA	TRBJ2-5	TGTGCCAGCAGGTCCAAGGGGCGGCAAGAGACCCAGTACTTC	CASRSKGRQETQYF
TRBV6-1	few	NA	TRBJ1-1	TGTGCCACCCAAGAGGGGGGGGCGATGAACACTGAAGCTTTCTTT	CATQEGGAMNTEAFF